The clone carrying this TCR beta chain has only a few counts. The antigen is undetermined. The sample is drawn from a study of beta chain features in type 1 diabetes. Study details: Similarity in age, gender and cell yields was seen between patients and healthy donors. Study-wide points: Individuals with type 1 diabetes displayed fewer insertions and more deletions at VDJ junctions. No resolution was reached here on whether HLA type influences TCRB rearrangement.

This CDR3 region has 16 residues. The V segment lost 4 bases and the J segment 0 bases; nucleotides outside the gene matches: 7. Germline-derived CDR1 and CDR2 are LNHDA and SQIVND (reference sequence). All of the isolated RNA was reverse transcribed, so expressed TCRB transcripts were sequenced. Data came from immunoSEQ multiplex PCR; TCRdb stores just in-frame clones and leaves some out. The top ten clones hold 0.02% to 0.025% of a sample with hundreds of thousands of clones, 17% of them seen once. Purity of each sorted population was above 95%. J is TRBJ2-7 and V is TRBV19; 9 bases map to TRBD1. The receptor was derived from a woman in her late teens or twenties in good health. Sequencing was done on a sample of naive CD4+ T cells from blood. This CDR3 is CASSTFGQGNSYEQYF. CDR3 in DNA: TGTGCCAGTAGTACCTTCGGACAGGGGAACTCCTACGAGCAGTACTTC.